This T cell receptor beta chain was documented in a study of CD8 T cells in ankylosing spondylitis (TCRdb year 2017). A note on the overall study: The study profiled T cell receptor beta repertoires in healthy donors and ankylosing spondylitis patients to find disease-linked TCR variants. Peripheral blood samples were taken, and synovial fluid was additionally collected from ankylosing spondylitis patients. In total, the full study cohort was made up of approximately 99 healthy donors and 25 to 30 ankylosing spondylitis patients. Paper-wide results and their limitations: The disease-linked clones had a CD8+ phenotype and were found at relatively low frequencies in peripheral blood. Blood from ankylosing spondylitis patients appeared to be characterized by a TCR beta motif composed of about eight highly homologous amino acid variants. Some motif variants had previously been reported in the synovial fluid and blood of reactive arthritis patients, which suggests shared mechanisms of disease initiation. The disease-linked clones were reported to be significantly enriched in matched synovial fluid samples from ankylosing spondylitis patients.

This clonotype has a count of ten or more. The clone's antigen remains unknown. No qualities accompany the bases; no much larger clone lies one base away. Sequenced using an Illumina HiSeq 2500. Quantitative 5'-RACE with molecular barcodes was the method used to prepare the TCR beta libraries. In the source study's methods: To identify disease-linked TCR variants, a new computational method was used, one built on a probabilistic model of VDJ rearrangement. The public reads were reanalyzed by TCRdb: fastp trimming at Q25, MiXCR alignment, in-frame beta chains only. All rows with the same CDR3 protein become a single entry with the most common DNA and genes. Here the V and J calls rest on TCRdb's processing, not on the authors' analysis. The sample table contains fewer than 250,000 distinct CDR3 sequences; only one count was recorded for roughly 24% of them. The ten largest clones add up to approximately 6.6% of the sample.

V lost 2 bases and J lost 7 bases, and the count of bases not matched to a germline gene is 11. From cysteine to phenylalanine, the CDR3 is 16 amino acids long. Only the CDR3 DNA stays, 48 bases, in frame from base 1. Sequencing used blood, either unsorted or a sorted T cell fraction (not recorded which). This clonotype originated in a male donor with ankylosing spondylitis or in good health (not recorded which). The sequence is built from TRBV12-3 or TRBV12-4 and TRBJ2-7, with TRBD2 identical over 10 junction bases. The DNA is as follows: TGTGCCAGCAGTTTAACGAGCGGGAGGGACTATAGGGAGCAGTACTTC. Translated, this is CASSLTSGRDYREQYF.